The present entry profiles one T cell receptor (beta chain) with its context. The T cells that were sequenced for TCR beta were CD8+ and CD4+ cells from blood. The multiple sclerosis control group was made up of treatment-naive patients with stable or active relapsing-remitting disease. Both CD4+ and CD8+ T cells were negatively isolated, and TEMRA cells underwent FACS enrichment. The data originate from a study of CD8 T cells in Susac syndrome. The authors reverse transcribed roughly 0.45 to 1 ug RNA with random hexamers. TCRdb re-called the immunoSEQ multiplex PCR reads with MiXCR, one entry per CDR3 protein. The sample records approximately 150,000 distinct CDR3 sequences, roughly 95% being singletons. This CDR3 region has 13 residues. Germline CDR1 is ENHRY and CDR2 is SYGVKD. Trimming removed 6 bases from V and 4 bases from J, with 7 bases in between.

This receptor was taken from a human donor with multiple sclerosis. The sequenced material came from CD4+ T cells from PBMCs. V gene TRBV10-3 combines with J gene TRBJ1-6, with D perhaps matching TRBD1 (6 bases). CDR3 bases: TGTGCCATCAGGACAGGTTATAATTCACCCCTCCACTTT. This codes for CAIRTGYNSPLHF.